These T cell receptor beta chains were read from a single sample in a study of blood T cells in healthy people across ages. TCRdb used MiXCR to reprocess the 5' RACE reads, holding one entry per CDR3 protein. The profile covers around 1,900,000 distinct CDR3 sequences, with about two fifths appearing a single time and 20% to 25% taken by the ten largest. The sample taken for sequencing was blood. These receptors were obtained from a human donor in good health. The CDR3 runs from the conserved cysteine through the conserved F or W. A D gene is named only where the DNA matches it firmly. Clone sizes are given selectively: once, few, many, or a class where the clone is expanded.

D	V	size	J	DNA	CDR3
.	TRBV7-8	.	TRBJ2-7	TGTGCCAGCAGCTTAGTGGAGGGGTTCCGGGGCGAGCAGTACTTC	CASSLVEGFRGEQYF
TRBD1	TRBV7-2	few	TRBJ2-7	TGTGCCAGCAGCGCCCGGGACAGGGCTGCCTACGAGCAGTACTTC	CASSARDRAAYEQYF
.	TRBV10-3	few	TRBJ1-2	TGTGCCATCAGTGAGACCAGGGGTGGTGTCGATGGCTACACCTTC	CAISETRGGVDGYTF
.	TRBV20-1	.	TRBJ1-2	TGCAGTGCTATTAGGGGGTGGGGCTACACCTTC	CSAIRGWGYTF
TRBD1	TRBV24-1	.	TRBJ1-2	TGTGCCACCAGTGAACCGGGACAGGAGGGCTACACCTTC	CATSEPGQEGYTF
.	TRBV28	.	TRBJ1-1	TGTGCCAGCAGTTACGGGACGGTCCCAGAAGTCACTGAAGCTTTCTTT	CASSYGTVPEVTEAFF
.	TRBV28	.	TRBJ2-7	TGTGCCAGCAGTTTGTCCATTGCCTACGAGCAGTACTTC	CASSLSIAYEQYF
TRBD1	TRBV6-6	.	TRBJ1-2	TGTGCCAGCAGTTACTCGGGGGACAGGATAGATGGCTACACCTTC	CASSYSGDRIDGYTF
.	TRBV7-9	.	TRBJ1-1	TGTGCCAGCAGGTTCCCCGGGACTCGGGGGGAAAGGACTGAAGCTTTCTTT	CASRFPGTRGERTEAFF
TRBD2	TRBV12-3/TRBV12-4	few	TRBJ2-5	TGTGCCAGCAGTTTAAGCGGGGGCAGCGAGACCCAGTACTTC	CASSLSGGSETQYF
TRBD2	TRBV11-1	few	TRBJ2-1	TGTGCCAGCAGCGCCTCGGGGGGGGAACTTTACAATGAGCAGTTCTTC	CASSASGGELYNEQFF
.	TRBV7-2	.	TRBJ2-7	TGTGCCAGCAGCTTAGGGGGCTCTGGGGTCGAGCAGTACTTC	CASSLGGSGVEQYF
.	TRBV2	.	TRBJ2-5	TGTGCCAGCCTACTTGAGGGTGAGACCCAGTACTTC	CASLLEGETQYF
.	TRBV27	many	TRBJ2-1	TGTGCCAGCAGACCCGGGGTGTCCTACAATGAGCAGTTCTTC	CASRPGVSYNEQFF
TRBD2	TRBV20-1	many	TRBJ2-7	TGCAGTGCCGCGGGGGAATACGAGCAGTACTTC	CSAAGEYEQYF
TRBD2	TRBV5-1	.	TRBJ2-1	TGCGCCAGCAGTCAAACCCTAGCGGGGGGGTCTTCCGTTTACAATGAGCAGTTCTTC	CASSQTLAGGSSVYNEQFF
.	TRBV20-1	.	TRBJ2-1	TGCAGTGCTAGAGGGTGGGGGCTTCTTAGCCCTCAGTTCTTC	CSARGWGLLSPQFF
TRBD2	TRBV7-2	.	TRBJ2-7	TGTGCCAGCAGCTTAGGGCCCGGCGGGGGTGCATCTTGCTACGAGCAGTACTTC	CASSLGPGGGASCYEQYF
.	TRBV29-1	few	TRBJ1-2	TGCAGCGTTGAAGGGACAGTATTCGGGGGTGATGGCTACACCTTC	CSVEGTVFGGDGYTF
.	TRBV20-1	few	TRBJ1-2	TGCAGTGCCAAGATCTCTAGTGGTAGTGGCTACACCTTC	CSAKISSGSGYTF